This T cell receptor beta chain appears in the sequencing data of a study of blood T cell repertoires in COVID-19. Across the whole study: T cells, B-cell-depleted T cells, or PBMCs provided the cDNA or gDNA that served as material.

In this sample, this clone turned up a few times. Trimming took 5 bases from V and 4 from J, leaving 5 bases between them. Looked up from germline, CDR1 is SQVTM and CDR2 is ANQGSEA. This CDR3 is built from 10 residues. TCRdb's table, derived via immunoSEQ multiplex PCR, lists solely in-frame clones and lacks some. Among some 200,000 clones listed, around 91% were seen once. The specimen sequenced was peripheral blood. The rearrangement links TRBV29-1 to TRBJ1-2; no definite D call. The clonotype was recovered from a woman aged 40 to 50 with acute or convalescent COVID-19. Written as DNA, the CDR3 is TGCAGCGTTTTGAGCTATGGCTACACCTTC. Its protein is CSVLSYGYTF. The complete variable domain, with remaining parts taken from reference TRBV29-1 and TRBJ1-2, reads SAVISQKPSRDICQRGTSLTIQCQVDSQVTMMFWYRQQPGQSLTLIATANQGSEATYESGFVIDKFPISRPNLTFSTLTVSNMSPEDSSIYLCSVLSYGYTFGSGTRLTVV.